This T cell receptor beta chain emerged from a study of PD-1 blockade in mismatch repair-deficient tumors. Some clones are missing from TCRdb's copy, which holds only in-frame ones; the method was immunoSEQ multiplex PCR. The data show over 100,000 clones, approximately 80% seen once. The CDR3 loop spans 15 amino acids. Germline CDR1 MDHEN, CDR2 SYDVKM. The V end was cut by 5 bases, the J end by 10 bases, with 20 bases between. The source was peripheral blood, collected more than 58 weeks after starting pembrolizumab. The origin of this receptor is an adult with mismatch repair-deficient cancer. J is TRBJ1-4 and V is TRBV28; TRBD1 is a possible D gene (6 bases). The CDR3 loop is CASSTGGGYGSKLFF. CDR3 DNA: TGTGCCAGCAGTACGGGGGGGGGCTATGGCTCAAAACTGTTTTTT.